Included here is one T cell receptor beta chain sequence, with context. What it binds is not known. The data belong to a study of blood T cells in healthy people across ages. Next came a second PCR, run for about 6 to 11 cycles, which used a sample-barcoded 5' primer along with a J-beta primer mix. Every molecule of cDNA carried a tag from a template-switch adaptor with 12 random nucleotides. TCRdb reanalysed the 5' RACE reads using MiXCR and keeps one entry per CDR3 protein. This table has 1.2 million to 1.5 million distinct CDR3 sequences, around 59% appearing once. Whole-study findings and limits: Conclusively comparing naive with antigen-experienced cells was impossible with unsorted PBMCs.

V was clipped by 4 bases and J by 4 bases, with 13 bases between them. This CDR3 is 14 amino acids long. Germline V lookup: CDR1 MRHNA, CDR2 SNTAGT. V is TRBV6-4 and J is TRBJ1-1; D may be TRBD1 (5 bases). The sequence was collected from a man aged 18 to 29 in good health. The material sequenced was blood. The DNA for the CDR3 is TGTGCCAGCAGTGGGGAGAGGGGAGCCACTGAAGCTTTCTTT. Its translation is CASSGERGATEAFF.